The 31 T cell receptor beta chains listed next were all sequenced from one sample in a study of control samples from healthy donors and cancer patients. TCRdb's table, derived via immunoSEQ multiplex PCR, lists solely in-frame clones and lacks some. The sample includes some 150,000 clones, 90% to 95% of them seen just once. The specimen sequenced was PBMCs. Source of these receptors: a man aged 55 to 70 with colorectal cancer.

The gene calls are TRBV6-5 and TRBJ2-3; 9 positions agree with TRBD1. The CDR3 covers 14 residues. With V trimmed by 11 bases and J by 3 bases, 9 bases remained unmatched. CDR1 is MNHEY and CDR2 is SVGAGI in the germline V gene. CDR3 residues: CAGGDRVDTDTQYF. In DNA form, the CDR3 reads TGTGCCGGGGGGGACAGGGTGGATACAGATACGCAGTATTTT.

The rearrangement links TRBV28 to TRBJ2-7; D is perhaps TRBD1 or TRBD2 (5 bases each). The CDR3 length is 13 residues. Trimming left V 3 bases short and J 5 bases short, with 11 bases between. Germline V gene lookup returns CDR1 MDHEN and CDR2 SYDVKM. The CDR3 DNA sequence: TGTGCCAGCAGTTTCCGGGGCCCGGACGAGCAGTACTTC. Its translation: CASSFRGPDEQYF.

A single count supports this clone. V and J are TRBV15 and TRBJ1-3; D is perhaps TRBD1 (5 bases). There are 17 residues in the CDR3. Germline CDR1 is LNHNV and CDR2 is YYDKDF (reference sequence). The ends were cut back, 0 bases at V and 0 bases at J, with 12 bases in the middle. CDR3 DNA: TGTGCCACCAGCAGAGATCCGGGGCCGAGCTCTGGAAACACCATATATTTT. Translating gives CATSRDPGPSSGNTIYF.

The rearrangement joins TRBV5-1 to TRBJ2-7; D possibly matches TRBD1 or TRBD2 (5 bases each). The CDR3 has 15 amino acids. V was pared by 3 bases and J by 2 bases, with 15 bases between. The germline V gene has CDR1 SGHRS and CDR2 YFSETQ. CDR3 sequence reads: CASSSNGDVTYEQYF. Here the CDR3 DNA reads TGCGCCAGCAGCTCAAATGGGGACGTCACCTACGAGCAGTACTTC.

V and J are TRBV7-7 and TRBJ2-3, with 12 bases aligning to TRBD2. Germline V gene lookup returns CDR1 SSHAT and CDR2 FNYEAQ (reference sequence). CDR3 length equals 16 residues. V lost 1 base and J lost 6; bases outside the gene matches: 5. This CDR3 reads CASSLGLAGGRDTQYF. The CDR3 region has the DNA TGTGCCAGCAGCTTAGGGCTAGCGGGGGGGCGCGATACGCAGTATTTT. The whole variable domain, remainder taken from reference TRBV7-7 and TRBJ2-3, is GAGVSQSPRYKVTKRGQDVTLRCDPISSHATLYWYQQALGQGPEFLTYFNYEAQPDKSGLPSDRFSAERPEGSISTLTIQRTEQRDSAMYRCASSLGLAGGRDTQYFGPGTRLTVL.

CDR3 sequence: CASSLAPSNEQYF. The CDR3 bases are TGTGCCAGCAGTCTGGCCCCTTCGAACGAGCAGTACTTC. The genes are TRBV7-8 and TRBJ2-7; D gene ambiguous. The V gene lost 6 bases and the J gene lost 5 bases, with 14 bases spanning the gap. Germline CDR1 SGHVS, CDR2 FQNEAQ. The CDR3 is made up of 13 amino acids.

The chain joins TRBV20-1 to TRBJ2-5; 7 nucleotides line up with TRBD2. Trimming at V came to 3 bases and at J to 1 base, leaving 11 bases not matched to a gene. Germline V gene sequence: CDR1 DFQATT, CDR2 SNEGSKA (reference sequence). This CDR3 region has 16 residues. In nucleotides, the CDR3 is TGCAGTGCTAGTGGCTTCGGGACGGGGGGCCAAGAGACCCAGTACTTC. Translation: CSASGFGTGGQETQYF.

DNA of the CDR3: TGCGCCAGCAGCCAAGATGAACAACGCAGCTCCTACGAGCAGTACTTC. Translated, it gives CASSQDEQRSSYEQYF. The chain is built from TRBV4-1 and TRBJ2-7; D is undetermined. With 0 bases removed from V and 0 bases from J, the gap between germline ends came to 12 bases. This CDR3 comprises 16 residues. From germline, CDR1 is MGHRA and CDR2 YSYEKL.

This clone was seen once. This chain connects TRBV2 to TRBJ2-1; D is possibly TRBD1 (5 bases). With 3 bases removed from V and 0 bases from J, the gap between germline ends came to 21 bases. Germline V gives CDR1 SNHLY, CDR2 FYNNEI. CDR3 length: 19 amino acids. Here the CDR3 reads CASSDTVRQLGSSYNEQFF. In DNA, the CDR3 is TGTGCCAGCAGTGATACCGTCAGACAGCTCGGAAGCTCCTACAATGAGCAGTTCTTC.

This clone was picked up one time. This chain uses TRBV28 with TRBJ1-2; a weak D match, TRBD1 (6 bases). The CDR3 is 16 amino acids. Per germline, CDR1 MDHEN and CDR2 SYDVKM. Trimming shortened V by 7 bases and J by 4 bases, and 22 bases separated the two germline ends. CDR3 region: CASIGDGQLLGYGYTF. As DNA, the CDR3 is TGTGCCAGCATTGGGGATGGACAGCTACTGGGCTATGGCTACACCTTC.

The CDR3 region has the DNA TGTGCCAGCAGCTTTACCGGGACAGGGTATGGCGAGCAGTACTTC. Its translation: CASSFTGTGYGEQYF. This chain uses TRBV5-5 with TRBJ2-7, with TRBD1 matching over 9 bases. This CDR3 comprises 15 residues. V lost 2 bases to trimming and J lost 6 bases; unmatched junction nucleotides: 9. Germline values: CDR1 SGHKS, CDR2 YYEKEE (reference sequence).

The chain combines TRBV5-1 with TRBJ2-5; D gene uncertain. V was clipped by 0 bases and J by 7 bases, with 10 bases between them. The CDR3 contains 13 residues. Germline CDR1 is SGHRS and CDR2 is YFSETQ. The CDR3 is CASSLEQWATQYF. CDR3 DNA sequence: TGCGCCAGCAGCTTGGAGCAGTGGGCGACCCAGTACTTC. Full variable domain (missing parts from reference TRBV5-1 and TRBJ2-5): KAGVTQTPRYLIKTRGQQVTLSCSPISGHRSVSWYQQTPGQGLQFLFEYFSETQRNKGNFPGRFSGRQFSNSRSEMNVSTLELGDSALYLCASSLEQWATQYFGPGTRLLVL.

The chain combines TRBV5-1 with TRBJ2-1; D ambiguous. Germline loops: CDR1 SGHRS, CDR2 YFSETQ. V lost 4 bases and J lost 0, with 11 bases in between. This CDR3 has 15 residues. CDR3 region: CASSPVWGSYNEQFF. In DNA form, the CDR3 reads TGCGCCAGCAGCCCCGTATGGGGCTCCTACAATGAGCAGTTCTTC.

The chain couples TRBV6-2 or TRBV6-3 to TRBJ1-1, with no clear D. The CDR3 sequence is 16 residues long. The V gene's germline CDR1 is MNHEY and CDR2 SVGEGT. Trimming shortened V by 3 bases and J by 5 bases, and 19 bases separated the two germline ends. The CDR3 region has the DNA TGTGCCAGCAGTTATTGGAGGGTTCAAACAGAAACTGAAGCTTTCTTT. It encodes CASSYWRVQTETEAFF.

In its sample, this clone was seen once. Different DNA sequences within this sample yield the same CDR3. The chain combines TRBV10-3 with TRBJ1-1; D may be TRBD1 (5 bases). V shed 2 bases and J shed 1 base, with 8 bases lying between them. Germline values: CDR1 ENHRY, CDR2 SYGVKD. There are 14 residues in the CDR3. The CDR3 DNA is TGTGCCATCAGTGAGCGGGGGGGGAACACTGAAGCTTTCTTT. This gives the protein CAISERGGNTEAFF.

This clone appeared once. The chain links TRBV6-5 to TRBJ1-1; D is ambiguous. V was pared by 2 bases and J by 4 bases, with 11 bases between. The V gene's germline CDR1 is MNHEY and CDR2 SVGAGI. The CDR3 extends over 14 amino acids. CDR3 residues: CASSYRVQGTEAFF. The CDR3 region has the DNA TGTGCCAGCAGTTACAGGGTGCAAGGCACTGAAGCTTTCTTT.

J is TRBJ2-5 and V is TRBV5-1, with D perhaps assigned TRBD1 or TRBD2 (5 bases each). Germline V gene data show CDR1 as SGHRS and CDR2 as YFSETQ. Trimming removed 0 bases at V and 5 bases at J, with 11 bases between. The length of the CDR3 is 14 residues. The CDR3 loop is CASSLEVGEETQYF. The DNA of the CDR3 is TGCGCCAGCAGCTTGGAAGTGGGGGAGGAGACCCAGTACTTC.

V usage is TRBV6-2 or TRBV6-3 and J usage is TRBJ1-5; D may be TRBD1 (6 bases). The CDR3 runs to 15 residues. V was cut by 6 bases and J by 2 bases, with 14 bases left in between. CDR1 MNHEY and CDR2 SVGEGT come from the germline V gene. The DNA for the CDR3 is TGTGCCAGCAGCCCAGGGGAGGGTGGCAATCAGCCCCAGCATTTT. It yields the protein CASSPGEGGNQPQHF.

The V gene is TRBV10-1, the J gene TRBJ1-1, with a possible D match to TRBD1 (5 bases). The CDR3 spans 14 residues. Trimming left V 3 bases short and J 4 bases short, with 12 bases between. Per the germline V gene, CDR1 is WNHNN and CDR2 is SYGVQD (reference sequence). DNA for the CDR3: TGCGCCAGCAGTGATGACGGGGGGGGCACTGAAGCTTTCTTT. Protein sequence: CASSDDGGGTEAFF.

The chain employs TRBV5-4 and TRBJ2-1; D may match TRBD1 or TRBD2 (5 bases each). Germline V gene data show CDR1 as SGHNT and CDR2 as YYREEE (reference sequence). The CDR3 extends over 15 amino acids. Trimming left V 0 bases short and J 8 bases short, with 15 bases between. CDR3 sequence reads: CASSLEAGRGHEQFF. The CDR3 DNA reads TGTGCCAGCAGCTTGGAAGCAGGGAGAGGTCATGAGCAGTTCTTC.

CDR3 DNA sequence: TGCGCCAGCAGCTTGGGTGGCAGCCTCTCTGGAAACACCATATATTTT. Its protein product is CASSLGGSLSGNTIYF. The V call is TRBV5-1, the J call TRBJ1-3; D call uncertain. Germline values: CDR1 SGHRS, CDR2 YFSETQ. Trimming stripped 0 bases from V and 0 bases from J, with 10 bases between. This CDR3 comprises 16 residues.

The V and J genes are TRBV3-1 (or the pseudogene TRBV3-2) and TRBJ2-5; the match to TRBD2 covers 14 bases. The junction had 6 bases not matched to a gene; V was cut back by 4 bases and J by 5 bases. CDR3 length: 16 amino acids. Germline CDR1 is LGHDT and CDR2 is YNNKEL (reference sequence). The CDR3 DNA reads as TGTGCCAGCAGCCTGAGACTAGCGGGGGGGCCGGAGACCCAGTACTTC. This gives the protein CASSLRLAGGPETQYF.

The V gene is TRBV30, the J gene TRBJ1-1; 7 bases agree with TRBD1. Unmatched junction bases numbered 6, after V lost 4 bases and J lost 4 bases. The CDR3 is 13 amino acids. The germline CDR1 and CDR2 sequences are GTSNPN and SVGIG (reference sequence). In DNA, the CDR3 is TGTGCCTGGACTGTAGCAGGGGGCACTGAAGCTTTCTTT. Translated, it gives CAWTVAGGTEAFF.

The CDR3 here is CASSGQGAGTEAFF. The DNA for the CDR3 is TGCGCCAGCAGCGGACAGGGGGCAGGCACTGAAGCTTTCTTT. The gene calls are TRBV5-1 and TRBJ1-1; TRBD1 matches at 11 bases. The V gene end was trimmed by 4 bases and the J gene end by 4 bases; junction bases not matched to a gene: 3. The CDR3 totals 14 residues. In germline, CDR1 is SGHRS, CDR2 YFSETQ.

V usage is TRBV7-9 and J usage is TRBJ1-1, with TRBD1 matching over 7 bases. V shed 5 bases, J shed 10 bases, and the junction held 10 bases outside the gene matches. Germline V gene data show CDR1 as SEHNR and CDR2 as FQNEAQ (reference sequence). This CDR3 has 13 amino acids. The CDR3 spells CASSADRDFGAFF. Written as DNA, the CDR3 is TGTGCCAGCAGCGCCGACAGGGATTTCGGAGCTTTCTTT.

This clone was detected a few times. The chain is built from TRBV16 and TRBJ2-4; no clear D. CDR1 and CDR2 from the germline V gene are KGHSY and FQNENV. Trimming took 2 bases from V and 2 from J, leaving 10 bases between them. The CDR3 sequence is 15 residues long. The CDR3 loop reads CASSQGSRSKNIQYF. In DNA, the CDR3 is TGTGCCAGCAGCCAAGGGTCGCGTTCCAAAAACATTCAGTACTTC.

The chain recombines TRBV3-1 (or the pseudogene TRBV3-2) with TRBJ1-5; D unresolved. The CDR3 extends over 15 amino acids. Germline V gene lookup returns CDR1 LGHDT and CDR2 YNNKEL (reference sequence). V lost 0 bases, J lost 7 bases, and 13 bases lay in between. The CDR3 is CASSQDQAGGQPQHF. CDR3 bases: TGTGCCAGCAGCCAAGATCAGGCAGGAGGCCAGCCCCAGCATTTT.

V usage is TRBV18 and J usage is TRBJ2-7; 8 nucleotides line up with TRBD2. The germline CDR1 and CDR2 sequences are KGHSH and LQKENI. The V segment lost 2 bases and the J segment 2 bases; nucleotides outside the gene matches: 2. This CDR3 has 14 residues. CDR3 residues: CASSPDGGAYEQYF. CDR3 DNA: TGTGCCAGCTCACCAGACGGGGGGGCCTACGAGCAGTACTTC.

This sequence joins TRBV5-1 and TRBJ1-3; D not resolved. The V gene's germline CDR1 is SGHRS and CDR2 YFSETQ. Trimming took off 4 bases at V and 4 bases at J, with 12 bases between the two ends. The CDR3 covers 14 residues. The CDR3 bases are TGCGCCAGCAGCGGAACGACACCAGGAAACACCATATATTTT. This encodes CASSGTTPGNTIYF. Using reference TRBV5-1 and TRBJ1-3 for the parts outside the CDR3, the full variable domain is KAGVTQTPRYLIKTRGQQVTLSCSPISGHRSVSWYQQTPGQGLQFLFEYFSETQRNKGNFPGRFSGRQFSNSRSEMNVSTLELGDSALYLCASSGTTPGNTIYFGEGSWLTVV.

The chain recombines TRBV9 with TRBJ1-2; the D gene is possibly TRBD1 (6 bases). From germline, CDR1 is SGDLS and CDR2 YYNGEE. The V end was cut by 0 bases, the J end by 5 bases, with 14 bases between. This CDR3 comprises 15 residues. CDR3 bases: TGTGCCAGCAGCGTAGATAGCCAGGGGAGGTATGGCTACACCTTC. This gives the protein CASSVDSQGRYGYTF.

The chain employs TRBV18 and TRBJ2-7; D uncertain. V was clipped by 2 bases and J by 4 bases, with 9 bases between them. The CDR3 runs to 13 residues. Germline CDR1 reads KGHSH; CDR2 reads LQKENI. The CDR3 region is CASSPRADYEQYF. The CDR3 DNA reads as TGTGCCAGCTCACCAAGGGCAGATTACGAGCAGTACTTC. Drawing the rest from reference TRBV18 and TRBJ2-7, the complete variable domain is NAGVMQNPRHLVRRRGQEARLRCSPMKGHSHVYWYRQLPEEGLKFMVYLQKENIIDESGMPKERFSAEFPKEGPSILRIQQVVRGDSAAYFCASSPRADYEQYFGPGTRLTVT.